These 3 T cell receptor beta chains share one sample of origin, sequenced in a study of neurological immune-mediated disorders. TCRdb passed the 5' RACE reads through MiXCR, listing each CDR3 protein once. Of approximately 90,000 distinct CDR3 sequences listed, roughly 3.5% are singletons. Sequenced material: PBMCs. The source is a woman younger than 35 with multiple sclerosis.

This clonotype was recorded at least ten times. This sequence joins TRBV12-3 or TRBV12-4 and TRBJ2-1; 7 bases align to TRBD2. This CDR3 has 13 amino acids. The V and J ends lost 3 bases and 9 bases, in that order; junction bases with no gene match: 5. The CDR3 sequence: CASSLSSGGEQFF. The CDR3 DNA follows: TGTGCCAGCAGTTTGAGTTCGGGAGGTGAGCAGTTCTTC.

The chain combines TRBV7-2 with TRBJ1-5; D ambiguous. CDR3 length: 15 residues. Germline-derived CDR1 and CDR2 are SGHTA and FQGNSA. The V gene lost 1 base and the J gene lost 5 bases, with 12 bases spanning the gap. CDR3 DNA sequence: TGTGCCAGCAGCTTAGAGACCGGGCCCCATCAGCCCCAGCATTTT. This translates into CASSLETGPHQPQHF.

In its sample, this clonotype was seen many times. The chain combines TRBV7-2 with TRBJ2-7; 9 nucleotides match TRBD2. The V segment lost 3 bases and the J segment 2 bases; nucleotides outside the gene matches: 8. CDR3 length equals 16 residues. Germline-derived CDR1 and CDR2 are SGHTA and FQGNSA. The CDR3 loop reads CASSLVAGATPYEQYF. The DNA of the CDR3 is TGTGCCAGCAGCTTGGTAGCGGGGGCGACCCCCTACGAGCAGTACTTC.